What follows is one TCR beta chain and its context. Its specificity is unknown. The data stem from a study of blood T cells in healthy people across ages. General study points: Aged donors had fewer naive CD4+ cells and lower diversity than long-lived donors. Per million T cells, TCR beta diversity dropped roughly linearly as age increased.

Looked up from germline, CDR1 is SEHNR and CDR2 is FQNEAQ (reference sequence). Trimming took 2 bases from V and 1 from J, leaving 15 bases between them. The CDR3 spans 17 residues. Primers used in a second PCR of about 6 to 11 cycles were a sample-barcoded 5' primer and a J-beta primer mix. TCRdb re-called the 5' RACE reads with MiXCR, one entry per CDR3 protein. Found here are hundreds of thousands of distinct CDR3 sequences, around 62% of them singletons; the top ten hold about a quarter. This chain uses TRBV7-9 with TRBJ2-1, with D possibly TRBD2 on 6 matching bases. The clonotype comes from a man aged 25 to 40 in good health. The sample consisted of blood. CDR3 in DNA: TGTGCCAGCAGCTTACCTACCTCAGGGACTTCCTACAATGAGCAGTTCTTC. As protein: CASSLPTSGTSYNEQFF.